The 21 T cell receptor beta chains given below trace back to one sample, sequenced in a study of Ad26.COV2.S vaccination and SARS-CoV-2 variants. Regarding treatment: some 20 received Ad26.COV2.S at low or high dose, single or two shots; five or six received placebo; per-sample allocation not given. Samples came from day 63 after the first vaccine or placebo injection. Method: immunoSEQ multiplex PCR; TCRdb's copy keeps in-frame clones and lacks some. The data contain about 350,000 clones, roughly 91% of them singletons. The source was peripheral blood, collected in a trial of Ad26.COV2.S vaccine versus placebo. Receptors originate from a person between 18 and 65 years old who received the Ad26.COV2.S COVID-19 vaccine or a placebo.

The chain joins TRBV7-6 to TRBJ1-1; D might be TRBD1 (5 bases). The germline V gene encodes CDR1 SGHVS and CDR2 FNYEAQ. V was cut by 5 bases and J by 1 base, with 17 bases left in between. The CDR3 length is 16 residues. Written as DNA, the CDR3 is TGTGCCAGCAGCCGCCCGGTCGGGACGGAGAACACTGAAGCTTTCTTT. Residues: CASSRPVGTENTEAFF.

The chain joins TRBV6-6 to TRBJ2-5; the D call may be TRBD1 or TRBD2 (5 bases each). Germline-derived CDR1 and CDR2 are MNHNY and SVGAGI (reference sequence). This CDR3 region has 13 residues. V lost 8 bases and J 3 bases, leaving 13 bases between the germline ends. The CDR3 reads CASSNGAEETQYF. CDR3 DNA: TGTGCCAGCTCCAACGGGGCAGAAGAGACCCAGTACTTC.

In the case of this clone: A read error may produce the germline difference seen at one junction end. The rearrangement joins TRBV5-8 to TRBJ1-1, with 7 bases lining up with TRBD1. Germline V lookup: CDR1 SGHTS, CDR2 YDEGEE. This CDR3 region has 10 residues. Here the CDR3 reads CASSLLRDSF. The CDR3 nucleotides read TGTGCCAGCAGCTTGCTGAGGGACAGCTTT. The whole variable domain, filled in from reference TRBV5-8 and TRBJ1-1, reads EAGVTQSPTHLIKTRGQQATLRCSPISGHTSVYWYQQALGLGLQFLLWYDEGEERNRGNFPPRFSGRQFPNYSSELNVNALELEDSALYLCASSLLRDSFGQGTRLTVV.

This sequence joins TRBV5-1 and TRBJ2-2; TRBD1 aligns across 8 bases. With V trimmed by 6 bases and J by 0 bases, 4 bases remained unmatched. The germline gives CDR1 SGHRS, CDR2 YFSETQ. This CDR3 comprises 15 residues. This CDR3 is CASTIQGANTGELFF. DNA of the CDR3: TGCGCCAGCACTATACAGGGGGCGAACACCGGGGAGCTGTTTTTT.

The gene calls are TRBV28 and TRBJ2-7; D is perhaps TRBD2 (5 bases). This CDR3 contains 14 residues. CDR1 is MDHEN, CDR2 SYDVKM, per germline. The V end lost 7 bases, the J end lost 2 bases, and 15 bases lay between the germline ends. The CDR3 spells CASIPGLSTYEQYF. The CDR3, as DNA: TGTGCCAGCATCCCGGGGTTGAGTACCTACGAGCAGTACTTC.

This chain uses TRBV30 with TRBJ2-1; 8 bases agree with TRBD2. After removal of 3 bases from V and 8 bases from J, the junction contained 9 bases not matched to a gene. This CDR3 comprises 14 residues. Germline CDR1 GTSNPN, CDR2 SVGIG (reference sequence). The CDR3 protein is CAWRTGTSRYEQFF. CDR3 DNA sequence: TGTGCCTGGAGAACGGGGACTAGTCGCTATGAGCAGTTCTTC.

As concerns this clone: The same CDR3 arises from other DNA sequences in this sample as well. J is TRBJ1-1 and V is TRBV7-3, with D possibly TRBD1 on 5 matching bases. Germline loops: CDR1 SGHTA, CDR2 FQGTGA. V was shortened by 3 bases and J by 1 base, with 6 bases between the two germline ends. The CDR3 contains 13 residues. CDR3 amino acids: CASSFGGNTEAFF. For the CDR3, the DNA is TGTGCCAGCAGCTTTGGGGGGAACACTGAAGCTTTCTTT.

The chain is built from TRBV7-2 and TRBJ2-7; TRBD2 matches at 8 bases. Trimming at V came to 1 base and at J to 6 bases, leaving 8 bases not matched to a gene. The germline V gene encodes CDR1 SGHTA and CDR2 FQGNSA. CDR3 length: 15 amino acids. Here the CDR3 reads CASSLGWRGAVEQYF. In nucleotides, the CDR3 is TGTGCCAGCAGCTTAGGGTGGCGGGGGGCGGTCGAGCAGTACTTC.

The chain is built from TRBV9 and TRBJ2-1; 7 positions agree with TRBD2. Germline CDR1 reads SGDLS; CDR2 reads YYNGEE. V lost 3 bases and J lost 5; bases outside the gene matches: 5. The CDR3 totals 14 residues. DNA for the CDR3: TGTGCCAGCAGCGCCCGCGGGGGAGACAATGAGCAGTTCTTC. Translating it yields CASSARGGDNEQFF.

CDR3 sequence (DNA): TGCGCCAGCAGCTGGCGGGGGGTCGGGGATAATGAAAAACTGTTTTTT. Amino acid sequence: CASSWRGVGDNEKLFF. The chain is built from TRBV5-1 and TRBJ1-4; maybe TRBD1 (5 bases). Germline V CDR1 and CDR2: SGHRS, YFSETQ. The germline V and J ends were trimmed by 3 bases and 4 bases, with 16 bases remaining between them. There are 16 residues in the CDR3.

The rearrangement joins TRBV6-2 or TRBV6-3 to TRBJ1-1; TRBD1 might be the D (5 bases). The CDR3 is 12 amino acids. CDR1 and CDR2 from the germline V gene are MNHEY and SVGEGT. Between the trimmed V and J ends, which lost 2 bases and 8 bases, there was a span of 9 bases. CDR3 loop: CASSYPTEEAFF. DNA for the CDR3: TGTGCCAGCAGTTACCCGACAGAAGAAGCTTTCTTT.

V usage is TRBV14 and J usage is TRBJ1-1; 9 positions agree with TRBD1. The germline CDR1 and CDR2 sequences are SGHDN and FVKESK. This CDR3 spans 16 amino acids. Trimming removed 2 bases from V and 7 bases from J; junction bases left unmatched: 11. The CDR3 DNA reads TGTGCCAGCAGCCAACTTTACAGGGGGCGCGAATTTGAAGCTTTCTTT. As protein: CASSQLYRGREFEAFF.

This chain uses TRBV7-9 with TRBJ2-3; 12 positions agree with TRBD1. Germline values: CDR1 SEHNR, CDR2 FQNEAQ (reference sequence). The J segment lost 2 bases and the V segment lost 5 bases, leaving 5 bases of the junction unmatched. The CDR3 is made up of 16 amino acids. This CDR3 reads CASSAPGQGATDTQYF. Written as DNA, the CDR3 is TGTGCCAGCAGCGCACCGGGACAGGGGGCCACAGATACGCAGTATTTT. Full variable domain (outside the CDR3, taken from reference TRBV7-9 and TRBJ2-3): DTGVSQNPRHKITKRGQNVTFRCDPISEHNRLYWYRQTLGQGPEFLTYFQNEAQLEKSRLLSDRFSAERPKGSFSTLEIQRTEQGDSAMYLCASSAPGQGATDTQYFGPGTRLTVL.

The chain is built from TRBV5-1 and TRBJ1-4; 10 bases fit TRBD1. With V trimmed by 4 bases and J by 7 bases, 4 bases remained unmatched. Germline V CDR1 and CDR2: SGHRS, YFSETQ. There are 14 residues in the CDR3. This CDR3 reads CASSTGQGSEKLFF. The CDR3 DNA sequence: TGCGCCAGCAGCACGGGACAGGGGAGTGAAAAACTGTTTTTT. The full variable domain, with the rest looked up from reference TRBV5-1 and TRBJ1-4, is KAGVTQTPRYLIKTRGQQVTLSCSPISGHRSVSWYQQTPGQGLQFLFEYFSETQRNKGNFPGRFSGRQFSNSRSEMNVSTLELGDSALYLCASSTGQGSEKLFFGSGTQLSVL.

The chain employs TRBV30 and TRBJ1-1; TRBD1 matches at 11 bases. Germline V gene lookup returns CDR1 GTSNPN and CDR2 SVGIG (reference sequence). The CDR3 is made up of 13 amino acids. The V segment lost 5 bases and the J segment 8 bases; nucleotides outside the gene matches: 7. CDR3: CAWGPGQGGEAFF. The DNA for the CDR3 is TGTGCCTGGGGGCCGGGACAGGGGGGAGAAGCTTTCTTT.

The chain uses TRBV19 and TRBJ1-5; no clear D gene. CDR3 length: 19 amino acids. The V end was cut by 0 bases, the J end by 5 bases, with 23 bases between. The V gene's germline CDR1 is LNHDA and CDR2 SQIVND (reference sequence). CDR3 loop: CASSIEVYLFSAEDQPQHF. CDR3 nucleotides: TGTGCCAGTAGTATAGAGGTGTACCTTTTCAGTGCGGAGGATCAGCCCCAGCATTTT.

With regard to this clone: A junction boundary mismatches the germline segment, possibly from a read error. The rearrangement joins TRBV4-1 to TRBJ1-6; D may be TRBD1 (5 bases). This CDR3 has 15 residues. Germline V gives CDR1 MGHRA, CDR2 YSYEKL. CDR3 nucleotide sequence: TGCGCCAGCAGCAAAGACAGCAACTATAATTCACCCCTCCACTTT. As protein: CASSKDSNYNSPLHF.

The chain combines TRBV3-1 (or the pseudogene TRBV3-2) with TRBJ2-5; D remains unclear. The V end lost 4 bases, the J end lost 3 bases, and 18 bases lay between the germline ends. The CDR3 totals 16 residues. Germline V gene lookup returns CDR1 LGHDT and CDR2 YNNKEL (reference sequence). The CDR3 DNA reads TGTGCCAGCAGCCCGAACCTGGGTTCCCCTAAAGAGACCCAGTACTTC. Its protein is CASSPNLGSPKETQYF.

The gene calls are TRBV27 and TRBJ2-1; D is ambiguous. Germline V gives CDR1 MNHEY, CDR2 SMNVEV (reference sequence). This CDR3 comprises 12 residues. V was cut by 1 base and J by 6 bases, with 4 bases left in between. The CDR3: CASSLYGNEQFF. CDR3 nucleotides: TGTGCCAGCAGTTTATATGGCAATGAGCAGTTCTTC.

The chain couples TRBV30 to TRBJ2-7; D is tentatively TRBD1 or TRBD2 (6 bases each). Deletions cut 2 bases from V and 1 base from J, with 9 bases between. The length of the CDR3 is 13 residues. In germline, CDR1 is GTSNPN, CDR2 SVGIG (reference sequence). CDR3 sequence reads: CAWSTGASYEQYF. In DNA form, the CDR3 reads TGTGCCTGGAGTACGGGGGCTTCCTACGAGCAGTACTTC.

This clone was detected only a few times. The CDR3 DNA reads TGTGCCAGCAGCTCCGGGACCGTTGAAGCTTTCTTT. It encodes CASSSGTVEAFF. This sequence joins TRBV7-9 and TRBJ1-1; a weak D match, TRBD1 (5 bases). Germline V gives CDR1 SEHNR, CDR2 FQNEAQ (reference sequence). The CDR3 extends over 12 amino acids. V was pared by 4 bases and J by 7 bases, with 10 bases between.